This T cell receptor beta chain was identified in a study of PD-1 blockade in classical Hodgkin lymphoma. The CDR3 is made up of 17 amino acids. J lost 0 bases, V lost 5 bases, and 6 bases had no gene match. Per germline, CDR1 WNHNN and CDR2 SYGVQD (reference sequence). The repertoire was sequenced with immunoSEQ multiplex PCR; TCRdb's copy has only in-frame clones and lacks some. This table has 47,000 or so clones, just over 90% appearing once. The time point here: newly diagnosed, previously untreated cHL patient sample. The TCR originated in a human donor with classical Hodgkin lymphoma. Sequenced sample: peripheral blood mononuclear cells (PBMCs). The chain couples TRBV10-1 to TRBJ2-3; 12 bases map to TRBD2. DNA for the CDR3: TGCGCCAGCAGTCTCGGACTAGCGGGGTTAAGCACAGATACGCAGTATTTT. Translating it yields CASSLGLAGLSTDTQYF.